The following is a T cell receptor beta chain sequence with its context. Its specificity is unknown. PCR amplification relied on 60 Vbeta primers (plus 13 Jbeta primers). The protocol was immunoSEQ multiplex PCR, while the TCRdb copy is restricted to in-frame clones and leaves out a portion. The sample gives 270,000 or so clones, 86% of which show up once; less than 4% is in the top ten. V shed 1 base and J shed 2 bases, with 15 bases lying between them. This CDR3 contains 16 residues. CDR1 is SEHNR, CDR2 FQNEAQ, per germline (reference sequence). These data belong to a study of cytomegalovirus exposure and HLA in healthy donors. Whole-study findings and limits: Productive rates of about 87% or about 30% were seen for most TCR beta V segments in an earlier analysis. With further analysis later on, most CMV-associated TCR beta chains appeared HLA-restricted. A later look showed TCR association rates differing by HLA locus, highest for DRB1 and lowest for HLA-C. Sequencing likely produced, as an artifact, a cluster of highly shared sequence variants.

The TCR originated in a man aged 35-49 years in good health and CMV-seropositive. The sample was PBMCs. The rearrangement links TRBV7-9 to TRBJ2-7; D is perhaps TRBD1 (7 bases). Written as DNA, the CDR3 is TGTGCCAGCAGCTTAGTTGGCAGGGGGGCCGCCTACGAGCAGTACTTC. Protein: CASSLVGRGAAYEQYF.